One sample yielded the 18 T cell receptor beta chains listed below, sequenced in a study of shared clonotypes between healthy human individuals. It was CD45RO-negative cells, positively selected for CCR7, that made up naive CD8 cells, with terminally differentiated effector memory CD45RA+ cells excluded. Method: immunoSEQ multiplex PCR; TCRdb's copy keeps in-frame clones and lacks some. The sample has about 2.1 million clones, about 93% seen once. The specimen was naive CD8+ T cells from PBMCs. The receptors here all came from a man between 18 and 35 years old in good health. Some clones in this sample may be carry-over from other donors' samples.

Notes on this clone: Other DNA sequences in this specimen translate into the identical CDR3. The chain uses TRBV6-1 and TRBJ2-7, with no clear D. CDR3 length: 13 amino acids. The germline V and J ends were trimmed by 6 bases and 1 base, with 10 bases remaining between them. Per germline, CDR1 MNHNS and CDR2 SASEGT. The CDR3 region has the DNA TGTGCCAGCAGGACGGACGGGTCCTACGAGCAGTACTTC. Protein: CASRTDGSYEQYF.

The chain combines TRBV28 with TRBJ2-7; 11 bases match TRBD2. The germline CDR1 and CDR2 sequences are MDHEN and SYDVKM. The CDR3 runs to 15 residues. Trimming removed 6 bases from V and 2 bases from J; junction bases left unmatched: 6. This CDR3 is CASRSLAGETYEQYF. The DNA for the CDR3 is TGTGCCAGCAGATCACTAGCGGGAGAGACCTACGAGCAGTACTTC.

Notes on this clone: The same CDR3 arises from other DNA sequences in this sample as well. As DNA, the CDR3 is TGTGCCAGCAGCGTAGTGTCCAGGGGCACAGATACGCAGTATTTT. It is translated as CASSVVSRGTDTQYF. The V call is TRBV9, the J call TRBJ2-3; weak D call: TRBD1 (5 bases). This CDR3 is built from 15 residues. Germline V gene data show CDR1 as SGDLS and CDR2 as YYNGEE. V was cut by 0 bases and J by 1 base, with 9 bases left in between.

This clone was seen once. This chain links TRBV28 with TRBJ2-5; 8 bases line up with TRBD1. J gave up 2 bases and V 2 bases, and 13 bases lay outside the gene matches. The CDR3 covers 18 residues. From germline, CDR1 is MDHEN and CDR2 SYDVKM. DNA of the CDR3: TGTGCCAGCAGTTTACAGACCGCACAGACAGGGGCACAAGAGACCCAGTACTTC. It is translated as CASSLQTAQTGAQETQYF.

The chain recombines TRBV7-6 with TRBJ2-1; 7 bases match TRBD2. The V segment lost 5 bases and the J segment 9 bases; nucleotides outside the gene matches: 10. Germline CDR1 reads SGHVS; CDR2 reads FNYEAQ. The CDR3 loop spans 14 amino acids. Here the CDR3 reads CASSDALGGSEQFF. In nucleotides, the CDR3 is TGTGCCAGCAGCGATGCCCTCGGCGGGAGTGAGCAGTTCTTC.

Concerning this clone itself: Other DNA sequences of this sample code for an identical CDR3. The CDR3 region is CASSLGSSGANVLTF. CDR3 DNA sequence: TGTGCCAGCAGTTTAGGGAGCTCTGGGGCCAACGTCCTGACTTTC. The chain links TRBV28 to TRBJ2-6; TRBD2 is a possible D gene (5 bases). Germline V gene lookup returns CDR1 MDHEN and CDR2 SYDVKM. V was trimmed by 2 bases and J by 0 bases, leaving 5 bases between them. The CDR3 is 15 amino acids.

The chain links TRBV7-8 to TRBJ1-2; D unresolved. This CDR3 comprises 17 residues. CDR1 and CDR2 from the germline V gene are SGHVS and FQNEAQ. V lost 5 bases and J 6 bases, leaving 25 bases between the germline ends. The CDR3 protein is CASSQSRGFTVRNGYTF. The CDR3 DNA follows: TGTGCCAGCAGCCAGAGTCGGGGTTTCACGGTTCGAAATGGCTACACCTTC.

V gene TRBV11-2 combines with J gene TRBJ2-2; D not resolved. Germline V lookup: CDR1 SGHAT, CDR2 FQNNGV. Trimming stripped 4 bases from V and 6 bases from J, with 18 bases between. The CDR3 sequence is 16 residues long. The CDR3 loop reads CASSWIGSPEPGELFF. CDR3 sequence (DNA): TGTGCCAGCAGCTGGATTGGATCGCCCGAACCCGGGGAGCTGTTTTTT.

The genes are TRBV5-1 and TRBJ2-7, with 9 bases identical to TRBD1. The germline V gene has CDR1 SGHRS and CDR2 YFSETQ. The junction had 10 bases not matched to a gene; V was cut back by 2 bases and J by 4 bases. The CDR3 loop spans 16 amino acids. This CDR3 is CASSFFGRDRVYEQYF. The CDR3 DNA is TGCGCCAGCAGCTTCTTCGGCCGGGACAGGGTATACGAGCAGTACTTC.

This clone was picked up a small number of times. The V gene is TRBV30, the J gene TRBJ1-5; D unresolved. The CDR3 length is 14 residues. The germline CDR1 and CDR2 sequences are GTSNPN and SVGIG (reference sequence). Trimming left V 0 bases short and J 0 bases short, with 6 bases between. Here the CDR3 DNA reads TGTGCCTGGAGTGTAAGGCGTAGCAATCAGCCCCAGCATTTT. Translating it yields CAWSVRRSNQPQHF.

With regard to this clone: The same CDR3 is also encoded by other DNA sequences in this sample. This chain's CDR3 is CASSWGTGYEQYF. Here the CDR3 DNA reads TGTGCCAGCAGCTGGGGGACTGGGTACGAGCAGTACTTC. V is TRBV7-9 and J is TRBJ2-7; the D gene is possibly TRBD2 (6 bases). This CDR3 has 13 amino acids. Germline loops: CDR1 SEHNR, CDR2 FQNEAQ (reference sequence). V was clipped by 4 bases and J by 4 bases, with 11 bases between them.

The V call is TRBV7-9, the J call TRBJ2-5; D call uncertain. The J call may be in error: the DNA end matches TRBJ2-7 better. The CDR3 loop spans 11 amino acids. Germline values: CDR1 SEHNR, CDR2 FQNEAQ (reference sequence). The CDR3 here is CASSFTYEQYF. DNA for the CDR3: TGTGCCAGCAGCTTCACCTACGAGCAGTACTTC.

V usage is TRBV30 and J usage is TRBJ1-3; D is ambiguous. The CDR3 has 13 residues. CDR1 and CDR2 (germline): GTSNPN, SVGIG (reference sequence). V lost 7 bases and J 0 bases, leaving 10 bases between the germline ends. The CDR3 DNA follows: TGTGCCTCGGGCTCAGGCTCTGGAAACACCATATATTTT. Its translation is CASGSGSGNTIYF.

The sample holds one count of this clone. This chain links TRBV29-1 with TRBJ1-1; D possibly corresponds to TRBD1 (6 bases). This CDR3 is built from 15 residues. Germline V CDR1 and CDR2: SQVTM, ANQGSEA. With 5 bases removed from V and 1 base from J, the gap between germline ends came to 17 bases. CDR3 bases: TGCAGCGTTAGATCGGGCCGGGGACAGAACACTGAAGCTTTCTTT. It codes for CSVRSGRGQNTEAFF.

This clone was picked up one time. This rearrangement joins TRBV7-6 to TRBJ1-2, with D unresolved. The CDR3 contains 14 residues. The germline V and J ends were trimmed by 1 base and 5 bases, with 11 bases remaining between them. Germline V gene lookup returns CDR1 SGHVS and CDR2 FNYEAQ. The CDR3 region is CASSLGASPYGYTF. In DNA form, the CDR3 reads TGTGCCAGCAGCTTAGGGGCCTCCCCTTATGGCTACACCTTC.

V usage is TRBV7-9 and J usage is TRBJ2-5; 9 bases agree with TRBD1. Per the germline V gene, CDR1 is SEHNR and CDR2 is FQNEAQ (reference sequence). CDR3 length: 15 amino acids. J was trimmed by 5 bases and V by 4 bases; bases with no gene match: 8. This CDR3 reads CASSSRTGVLETQYF. CDR3 DNA: TGTGCCAGCAGCTCCCGGACAGGGGTTCTCGAGACCCAGTACTTC. Filled out from reference TRBV7-9 and TRBJ2-5, the complete variable domain reads DTGVSQNPRHKITKRGQNVTFRCDPISEHNRLYWYRQTLGQGPEFLTYFQNEAQLEKSRLLSDRFSAERPKGSFSTLEIQRTEQGDSAMYLCASSSRTGVLETQYFGPGTRLLVL.

A single count supports this clone. V and J are TRBV28 and TRBJ1-5; D not certain. Looked up from germline, CDR1 is MDHEN and CDR2 is SYDVKM. Trimming pared 5 bases from V and 1 base from J, leaving 18 bases between. The CDR3 is made up of 17 amino acids. The CDR3 reads CASSRGPRGLSNQPQHF. The CDR3 nucleotides read TGTGCCAGCAGTAGAGGCCCTCGGGGTCTGAGCAATCAGCCCCAGCATTTT.

The rearrangement joins TRBV10-3 to TRBJ2-1; 12 bases line up with TRBD1. The CDR3 runs 16 residues. The junction had 8 bases not matched to a gene; V was cut back by 5 bases and J by 6 bases. Germline loops: CDR1 ENHRY, CDR2 SYGVKD. In DNA, the CDR3 is TGTGCCATCAGTTATCAGGGACAGGGGGCCTTCAATGAGCAGTTCTTC. Its translation: CAISYQGQGAFNEQFF.